These 5 T cell receptor beta chains were all obtained from the same sample, sequenced in a study of vaccination effects on CD4 cells after COVID-19. Antigen-specific CD4+ T cells were first expanded with viral peptide pools by the ViraFEST assay and only then sequenced. The culture ran for roughly ten days before CD4+ T cells were isolated. Vaccine administered to participants consisted of two doses of either BNT162b2 or mRNA-1273. Measured with immunoSEQ multiplex PCR; TCRdb has only the in-frame clones, and not every one. The repertoire holds around 81,000 clones, 60% to 85% seen once, with around 1.1% in the top ten. Their antigen targets remain unknown. The sequencing used CD4+ T cells from PBMCs cultured with HCoV-OC43 spike peptides, collected after COVID-19 vaccination. Subset indicated: HCoV-OC43 spike overlapping peptide pool stimulation. Every receptor here comes from a human donor who received a COVID-19 vaccine.

The J gene is TRBJ1-2, the V gene TRBV5-6; possibly TRBD1 for D (5 bases). This CDR3 contains 12 residues. Trimming left V 2 bases short and J 8 bases short, with 10 bases between. CDR1 and CDR2 from the germline V gene are SGHDT and YYEEEE. CDR3: CASSFSTAGYTF. For the CDR3, the DNA is TGTGCCAGCAGCTTTTCGACAGCCGGCTACACCTTC.

This chain uses TRBV5-4 with TRBJ2-5; TRBD1 matches at 12 bases. Germline assignment: CDR1 SGHNT and CDR2 YYREEE (reference sequence). V lost 3 bases, J lost 5 bases, and 8 bases stayed unmatched. The CDR3 has 16 amino acids. The CDR3 spells CASSYPGQGARETQYF. Here the CDR3 DNA reads TGTGCCAGCAGCTATCCGGGACAGGGGGCGAGGGAGACCCAGTACTTC.

The chain is built from TRBV4-1 and TRBJ1-3; weak D call: TRBD1 (5 bases). The length of the CDR3 is 17 residues. V was clipped by 0 bases and J by 2 bases, with 14 bases between them. The germline gives CDR1 MGHRA, CDR2 YSYEKL. CDR3 DNA sequence: TGCGCCAGCAGCCAAGAGGGCAGGGATCGGACTGGAAACACCATATATTTT. As protein: CASSQEGRDRTGNTIYF.

The J gene is TRBJ1-1, the V gene TRBV28; possibly TRBD1 for D (5 bases). Trimming pared 3 bases from V and 2 bases from J, leaving 10 bases between. CDR1 is MDHEN, CDR2 SYDVKM, per germline. The length of the CDR3 is 14 residues. Here the CDR3 reads CASSFSGFNTEAFF. In DNA form, the CDR3 reads TGTGCCAGCAGTTTTTCAGGGTTTAACACTGAAGCTTTCTTT.

There are a few counts of this clone. This rearrangement joins TRBV14 to TRBJ1-6; no reliable D call. CDR1 and CDR2 from the germline V gene are SGHDN and FVKESK. With 4 bases removed from V and 0 bases from J, the gap between germline ends came to 10 bases. This CDR3 is 16 amino acids long. Here the CDR3 DNA reads TGTGCCAGCAGCCTCAAACTGAGCTCCTATAATTCACCCCTCCACTTT. This codes for CASSLKLSSYNSPLHF.